This TCR beta chain is from a study of CD8+ T cells in alopecia areata. Overall study findings and caveats: Clonality was higher in lesional than normal scalp, especially in alopecia totalis/universalis. In scalp samples, resident alphabeta T cells of normal skin are also sequenced. Shared TCR sequences were less clear between patients than in mice, possibly partly from HLA diversity.

In each case, RNA was isolated and then reverse transcribed into cDNA as the sequencing template. Measured with immunoSEQ multiplex PCR; TCRdb has only the in-frame clones, and not every one. This sample has 150,000 to 200,000 clones, with roughly 60% found just once. PBMCs yielded sorted CD4+ and CD8+ T cells. About this clone: Its antigen is as yet unknown.

This clonotype was obtained from a human donor in good health. Material for sequencing was CD4+ T cells sorted from blood.

In DNA form, the CDR3 reads TGTGCCAGCAGTCCTGGGCAGGCGGCGAGGGGTGAGCAGTTCTTC. Amino acid sequence: CASSPGQAARGEQFF. V usage is TRBV7-3 and J usage is TRBJ2-1; the D call may be TRBD1 or TRBD2 (5 bases each). Germline CDR1 reads SGHTA; CDR2 reads FQGTGA. This CDR3 has 15 amino acids. V lost 6 bases to trimming and J lost 9 bases, with 21 bases between them. Together with reference TRBV7-3 and TRBJ2-1, the CDR3 gives the full variable domain: GAGVSQTPSNKVTEKGKYVELRCDPISGHTALYWYRQSLGQGPEFLIYFQGTGAADDSGLPNDRFFAVRPEGSVSTLKIQRTERGDSAVYLCASSPGQAARGEQFFGPGTRLTVL.